The present T cell receptor beta chain was sequenced within a study of T-cell memory formation after mild COVID-19. TCRdb reprocessed the 5' RACE reads via MiXCR and lists one record per CDR3 protein. Of under 700,000 distinct CDR3 sequences in the sample, around 21% are singletons; the top ten hold approximately 12%. The receptor was derived from an adult woman who had mild COVID-19 (a few samples of this study predate the infection). Cell type and time point are not known. Material: PBMCs or a T cell subset sorted from them (not recorded which).

The CDR3 loop is CASTNTLTDEQFF. The CDR3 coding sequence is TGCGCCAGCACCAATACTTTGACCGATGAGCAGTTCTTC. The chain is built from TRBV5-1 and TRBJ2-1; D remains ambiguous. CDR3 length: 13 residues. Trimming took off 6 bases at V and 8 bases at J, with 15 bases between the two ends. Looked up from germline, CDR1 is SGHRS and CDR2 is YFSETQ.